This T cell receptor (beta chain) came from a study of PD-1 blockade in classical Hodgkin lymphoma. This clone was detected only a few times. Generated by immunoSEQ multiplex PCR, the TCRdb table keeps only in-frame clones and is missing some. The data contain 17,000 or so clones, about 65% of them singletons. Time point in this sample: cycle 4 day 1 (C4D1), after less than 7 weeks of nivolumab. Each and every patient relapsed after autologous stem cell transplantation, and patients got differing brentuximab vedotin exposure. Germline values: CDR1 LNHDA, CDR2 SQIVND (reference sequence). The V and J ends lost 6 bases and 3 bases, in that order; junction bases with no gene match: 8. This CDR3 comprises 14 residues.

The specimen comprised peripheral blood mononuclear cells (PBMCs), sampled before the fourth cycle of nivolumab. The J gene is TRBJ2-7, the V gene TRBV19, with 7 nucleotides matching TRBD2. The sequence was obtained from a human donor with classical Hodgkin lymphoma. For the CDR3, the DNA is TGTGCCAGTAGCCCTAGCGGAACGAACTACGAGCAGTACTTC. Translated, it gives CASSPSGTNYEQYF.